This T cell receptor (beta chain) was captured in a study of cytomegalovirus exposure and HLA in healthy donors. Repertoires were generated with immunoSEQ multiplex PCR, while TCRdb's copy carries only in-frame clones and drops some. The table has nearly 200,000 clones, 65% to 90% seen once. Germline V gene sequence: CDR1 MGHRA, CDR2 YSYEKL. Trimming took 6 bases from V and 6 from J; bases not matched to a gene: 7. The CDR3 consists of 14 residues. This receptor was obtained from a woman aged 25 to 39 in good health and CMV-seropositive. The chain is built from TRBV4-1 and TRBJ1-2, with TRBD1 identical over 10 bases. The sequenced material came from PBMCs. The CDR3, as DNA: TGCGCCAGCAGGCGACAGGGGGCGCGGGATGGCTACACCTTC. Its protein is CASRRQGARDGYTF.